The TCR beta chain under discussion was sequenced for a study of CD8 T cells in Susac syndrome. Study-wide context: Of the sequenced Susac syndrome patients, about six had active disease and fewer than 10 were in remission. There were Susac syndrome patients who were therapy-naive at blood draw, others on corticosteroids, and others on intravenous immunoglobulin alone.

The CDR3 has 15 amino acids. Trimming left V 3 bases short and J 4 bases short, with 13 bases between. Germline V gene sequence: CDR1 LGHDT, CDR2 YNNKEL (reference sequence). This clonotype was seen just once. RNA amounts of roughly 0.45 to 1 ug underwent reverse transcription with random hexamers. Via MiXCR, TCRdb re-called the immunoSEQ multiplex PCR reads, giving one row per CDR3 protein. The data show around 230,000 distinct CDR3 sequences, with 95% to 97% seen just once and roughly 0.1% held by the top ten. The sequenced target, TCR beta, came from blood CD8+ and CD4+ T cells. The TCR comes from a human donor with Susac syndrome. Input material: CD4+ T cells from PBMCs. This chain uses TRBV3-1 with TRBJ1-5; D not certain. For the CDR3, the DNA is TGTGCCAGCAGCCAGGTCGGTTCGCCAAATCAGCCCCAGCATTTT. Translating it yields CASSQVGSPNQPQHF.